This entry lists 19 T cell receptor beta chains sequenced from one sample in a study of cytomegalovirus exposure and HLA in healthy donors. Repertoires were generated with immunoSEQ multiplex PCR, while TCRdb's copy carries only in-frame clones and drops some. The sample has approximately 88,000 clones; approximately 96% are singletons. The sample was PBMCs. The receptors stem from a woman between 18 and 29 years old in good health and CMV-seronegative.

The chain joins TRBV13 to TRBJ2-2, with D perhaps TRBD2 (5 bases). The CDR3 is 18 amino acids. Trimming removed 1 base from V and 5 bases from J, with 20 bases in between. Germline V gene data show CDR1 as PRHDT and CDR2 as FYEKMQ (reference sequence). CDR3 loop: CASSLVSLRDPGTGELFF. CDR3 DNA sequence: TGTGCCAGCAGCTTAGTATCTTTACGGGATCCTGGGACCGGGGAGCTGTTTTTT.

The genes are TRBV2 and TRBJ2-7; possible D gene TRBD2, 6 bases. This CDR3 is built from 15 residues. The V end lost 6 bases, the J end lost 3 bases, and 18 bases lay between the germline ends. CDR1 SNHLY and CDR2 FYNNEI come from the germline V gene. The CDR3 spells CASRRPWLALYEQYF. Here the CDR3 DNA reads TGTGCCAGCAGGAGGCCGTGGCTAGCGCTCTACGAGCAGTACTTC. Supplemented by reference TRBV2 and TRBJ2-7, the full variable domain reads EPEVTQTPSHQVTQMGQEVILRCVPISNHLYFYWYRQILGQKVEFLVSFYNNEISEKSEIFDDQFSVERPDGSNFTLKIRSTKLEDSAMYFCASRRPWLALYEQYFGPGTRLTVT.

The chain employs TRBV7-9 and TRBJ2-5; no clear D gene. The CDR3 runs to 14 residues. Germline CDR1 SEHNR, CDR2 FQNEAQ (reference sequence). Trimming took 3 bases from V and 1 from J, leaving 9 bases between them. CDR3 nucleotide sequence: TGTGCCAGCAGCTTGGTTAACAGCCAAGAGACCCAGTACTTC. It translates to CASSLVNSQETQYF.

The chain joins TRBV5-1 to TRBJ2-5; 11 positions match TRBD2. Unmatched junction bases numbered 8, after V lost 0 bases and J lost 1 base. This CDR3 is 18 amino acids long. Germline V gene data show CDR1 as SGHRS and CDR2 as YFSETQ. The CDR3 DNA reads TGCGCCAGCAGCTTGGATAGCGGGAGGGCCCCGACCCAAGAGACCCAGTACTTC. Translating gives CASSLDSGRAPTQETQYF.

The sample holds one count of this clone. The genes are TRBV21-1 and TRBJ2-2; no DNA check was done on the table's D call, TRBD2. TRBV21-1 is tagged as a pseudogene. CDR3 length: 16 residues. CDR3 sequence reads: CASSPHVPRSAGELFF. CDR3 coding DNA: TGTGCCAGCAGCCCCCATGTACCACGGTCGGCCGGGGAGCTGTTTTTT.

The CDR3, as DNA: TGCGCCAGCAGCGGCGGGACAGCCACAGATACGCAGTATTTT. Its translation is CASSGGTATDTQYF. This chain joins TRBV4-1 and TRBJ2-3; TRBD1 might be the D (7 bases). CDR1 and CDR2 (germline): MGHRA, YSYEKL. The length of the CDR3 is 14 residues. V lost 5 bases, J lost 2 bases, and 11 bases lay in between.

This chain connects TRBV6-5 to TRBJ1-5, with unresolved D. Germline CDR1 reads MNHEY; CDR2 reads SVGAGI. CDR3 length: 13 residues. V dropped 3 bases and J dropped 4 bases, with 7 bases sitting between them. The CDR3 DNA reads TGTGCCAGCAGTTATGCTCGGAATCAGCCCCAGCATTTT. Encoded protein: CASSYARNQPQHF.

The genes are TRBV9 and TRBJ2-3; possible D gene TRBD2, 6 bases. Per germline, CDR1 SGDLS and CDR2 YYNGEE. V dropped 4 bases and J dropped 6 bases, with 18 bases sitting between them. The length of the CDR3 is 15 residues. For the CDR3, the DNA is TGTGCCAGCAGCCTCCTGGAGGGAACTTCGGATACGCAGTATTTT. Residues: CASSLLEGTSDTQYF.

The V gene is TRBV7-9, the J gene TRBJ2-3, with 7 bases matching TRBD1. Germline CDR1 is SEHNR and CDR2 is FQNEAQ (reference sequence). The CDR3 is made up of 14 amino acids. Trimming at V came to 7 bases and at J to 2 bases, leaving 6 bases not matched to a gene. The DNA for the CDR3 is TGTGCCAGCAACGATGGGACAGCCACAGATACGCAGTATTTT. Residues: CASNDGTATDTQYF.

J is TRBJ2-1 and V is TRBV7-2, with D possibly being TRBD1 (5 bases). CDR1 is SGHTA, CDR2 FQGNSA, per germline. V was trimmed by 5 bases and J by 0 bases, leaving 17 bases between them. The CDR3 runs 17 residues. CDR3 residues: CASSNEPTESSYNEQFF. CDR3 nucleotide sequence: TGTGCCAGCAGCAACGAACCGACAGAAAGCTCCTACAATGAGCAGTTCTTC. The complete variable domain, with remaining parts taken from reference TRBV7-2 and TRBJ2-1, reads GAGVSQSPSNKVTEKGKDVELRCDPISGHTALYWYRQSLGQGLEFLIYFQGNSAPDKSGLPSDRFSAERTGGSVSTLTIQRTQQEDSAVYLCASSNEPTESSYNEQFFGPGTRLTVL.

The V and J genes are TRBV27 and TRBJ1-4, with unresolved D. The CDR3 has 11 amino acids. V lost 8 bases, J lost 4 bases, and 5 bases lay in between. From germline, CDR1 is MNHEY and CDR2 SMNVEV (reference sequence). CDR3 amino acids: CASGLNEKLFF. The CDR3 region has the DNA TGTGCCAGCGGCCTTAATGAAAAACTGTTTTTT.

The chain has TRBV6-4 and TRBJ2-5, with 10 bases identical to TRBD2. CDR1 MRHNA and CDR2 SNTAGT come from the germline V gene. The CDR3 has 15 amino acids. Trimming removed 3 bases from V and 2 bases from J; junction bases left unmatched: 3. This chain's CDR3 is CASSEASGGQETQYF. The CDR3 DNA sequence: TGTGCCAGCAGTGAGGCTAGCGGGGGACAAGAGACCCAGTACTTC.

The chain couples TRBV23-1 to TRBJ2-7, with D possibly matching TRBD2 (6 bases). TRBV23-1 carries the ORF label, with uncertain function. The CDR3 contains 15 residues. V lost 4 bases, J lost 0 bases, and 13 bases lay in between. The CDR3 region is CASSRGDGSSYEQYF. CDR3 DNA sequence: TGCGCCAGCAGTCGGGGCGACGGGAGCTCCTACGAGCAGTACTTC.

The chain carries TRBV6-5 and TRBJ2-7, with D perhaps TRBD1 (5 bases). The V gene lost 5 bases and the J gene lost 6 bases, with 11 bases spanning the gap. Germline V gene data show CDR1 as MNHEY and CDR2 as SVGAGI. The CDR3 sequence is 12 residues long. This chain's CDR3 is CASSRGPSEQYF. Here the CDR3 DNA reads TGTGCCAGCAGTAGGGGCCCCTCCGAGCAGTACTTC.

The DNA of the CDR3 is TGTGCCAGCAGCCTGGGACTAGCGGAAAATGAGCAGTTCTTC. It specifies CASSLGLAENEQFF. This chain links TRBV11-3 with TRBJ2-1; 11 bases map to TRBD2. The junction had 4 bases not matched to a gene; V was cut back by 5 bases and J by 7 bases. Germline V lookup: CDR1 SGHNT, CDR2 YENEEA. This CDR3 is 14 amino acids long.

The J gene is TRBJ1-6, the V gene TRBV5-5; 7 nucleotides agree with TRBD1. Germline values: CDR1 SGHKS, CDR2 YYEKEE (reference sequence). The CDR3 is made up of 15 amino acids. V was clipped by 3 bases and J by 5 bases; unmatched bases: 5. For the CDR3, the DNA is TGTGCCAGCAGCTGGGGGACAGCCGATAATTCACCCCTCCACTTT. Translated, it gives CASSWGTADNSPLHF.

The rearrangement uses TRBV5-1 and TRBJ2-1; 10 nucleotides match TRBD2. Trimming at V came to 4 bases and at J to 3 bases, leaving 10 bases not matched to a gene. The germline V gene encodes CDR1 SGHRS and CDR2 YFSETQ. The CDR3 spans 17 residues. The CDR3 DNA follows: TGCGCCAGCAGCGTGCAAGCGGGAGGGATTAGCTACAATGAGCAGTTCTTC. Encoded protein: CASSVQAGGISYNEQFF.

The rearrangement uses TRBV28 and TRBJ1-1; 8 nucleotides line up with TRBD1. Germline CDR1 MDHEN, CDR2 SYDVKM. J lost 7 bases, V lost 5 bases, and 12 bases had no gene match. The CDR3 covers 15 residues. CDR3 amino acids: CASSPPDRENNEAFF. CDR3 coding DNA: TGTGCCAGCAGTCCTCCGGACAGGGAAAATAATGAAGCTTTCTTT.

This chain joins TRBV2 and TRBJ1-1; D remains ambiguous. The CDR3 contains 14 residues. Germline V gives CDR1 SNHLY, CDR2 FYNNEI. V was clipped by 6 bases and J by 1 base, with 12 bases between them. CDR3 coding DNA: TGTGCCAGCAGCCTAAGCCGGGAGAACACTGAAGCTTTCTTT. It encodes CASSLSRENTEAFF. Based on the CDR3 plus reference TRBV2 and TRBJ1-1, the full variable domain is EPEVTQTPSHQVTQMGQEVILRCVPISNHLYFYWYRQILGQKVEFLVSFYNNEISEKSEIFDDQFSVERPDGSNFTLKIRSTKLEDSAMYFCASSLSRENTEAFFGQGTRLTVV.